By sample share, the clone carrying this TCR beta chain is medium-sized. The antigen is undetermined. TCRdb's table, derived via immunoSEQ multiplex PCR, lists solely in-frame clones and lacks some. Among around 40,000 clones, around 80% were seen once, and the ten largest hold around an eighth. Germline V gene data show CDR1 as MNHNS and CDR2 as SASEGT. This CDR3 contains 14 residues. The V end lost 7 bases, the J end lost 0 bases, and 10 bases lay between the germline ends. Following autologous stem cell transplantation, relapse occurred in every patient, and exposure to brentuximab vedotin varied. This record belongs to a study of PD-1 blockade in classical Hodgkin lymphoma. Findings and limits, study-wide: Reports described newly diagnosed patients as having lower baseline TCR diversity than healthy donors.

Sample: peripheral blood mononuclear cells (PBMCs), taken at baseline. This chain connects TRBV6-1 to TRBJ1-3; D gene uncertain. The clonotype originates from a human donor with classical Hodgkin lymphoma. CDR3 sequence (DNA): TGTGCCAGCACTCAAAACCTCTCTGGAAACACCATATATTTT. As protein: CASTQNLSGNTIYF.